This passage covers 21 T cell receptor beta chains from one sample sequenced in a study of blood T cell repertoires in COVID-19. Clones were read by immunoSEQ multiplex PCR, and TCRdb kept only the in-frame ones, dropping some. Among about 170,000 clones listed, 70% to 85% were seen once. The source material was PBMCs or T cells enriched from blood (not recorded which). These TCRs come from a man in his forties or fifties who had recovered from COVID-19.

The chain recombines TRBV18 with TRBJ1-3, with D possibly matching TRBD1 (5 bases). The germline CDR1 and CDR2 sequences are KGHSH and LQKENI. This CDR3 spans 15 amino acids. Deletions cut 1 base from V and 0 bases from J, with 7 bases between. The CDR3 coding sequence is TGTGCCAGCTCACCACGGACACGCTCTGGAAACACCATATATTTT. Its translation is CASSPRTRSGNTIYF.

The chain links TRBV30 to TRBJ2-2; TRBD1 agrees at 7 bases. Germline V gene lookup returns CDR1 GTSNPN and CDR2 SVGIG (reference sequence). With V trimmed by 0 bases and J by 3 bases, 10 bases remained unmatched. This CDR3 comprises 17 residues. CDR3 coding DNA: TGTGCCTGGAGTGTACACCCCCCGACAGGGTACACCGGGGAGCTGTTTTTT. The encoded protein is CAWSVHPPTGYTGELFF.

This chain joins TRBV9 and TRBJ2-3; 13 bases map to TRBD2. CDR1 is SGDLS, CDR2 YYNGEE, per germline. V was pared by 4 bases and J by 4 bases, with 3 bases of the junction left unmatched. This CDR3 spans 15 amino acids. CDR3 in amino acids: CASSITSGGADTQYF. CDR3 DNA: TGTGCCAGCAGCATTACTAGCGGGGGGGCAGATACGCAGTATTTT.

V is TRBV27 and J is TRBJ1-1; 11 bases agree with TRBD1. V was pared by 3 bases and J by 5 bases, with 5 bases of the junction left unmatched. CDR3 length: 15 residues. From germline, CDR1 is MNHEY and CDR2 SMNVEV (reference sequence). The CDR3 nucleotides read TGTGCCAGCAGTTTCCAGGACAGGGGGCGAACTGAAGCTTTCTTT. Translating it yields CASSFQDRGRTEAFF.

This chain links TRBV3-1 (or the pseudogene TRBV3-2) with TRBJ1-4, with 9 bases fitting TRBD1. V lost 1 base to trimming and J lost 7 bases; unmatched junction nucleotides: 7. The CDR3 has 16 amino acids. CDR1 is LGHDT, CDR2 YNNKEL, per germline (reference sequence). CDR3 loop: CASSQGRDRGGEKLFF. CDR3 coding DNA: TGTGCCAGCAGCCAAGGGCGTGACAGGGGGGGTGAAAAACTGTTTTTT.

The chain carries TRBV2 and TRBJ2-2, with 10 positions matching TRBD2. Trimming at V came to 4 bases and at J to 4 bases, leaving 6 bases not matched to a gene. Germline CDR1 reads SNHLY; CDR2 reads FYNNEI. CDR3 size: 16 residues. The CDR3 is CASSVRSGGTTGELFF. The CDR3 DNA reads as TGTGCCAGCAGTGTCCGTAGCGGGGGGACCACCGGGGAGCTGTTTTTT.

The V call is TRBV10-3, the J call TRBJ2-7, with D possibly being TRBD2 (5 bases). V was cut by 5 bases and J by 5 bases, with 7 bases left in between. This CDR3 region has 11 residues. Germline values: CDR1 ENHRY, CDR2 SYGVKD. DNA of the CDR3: TGTGCCATCAGTCCGGGGAACGAGCAGTACTTC. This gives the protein CAISPGNEQYF.

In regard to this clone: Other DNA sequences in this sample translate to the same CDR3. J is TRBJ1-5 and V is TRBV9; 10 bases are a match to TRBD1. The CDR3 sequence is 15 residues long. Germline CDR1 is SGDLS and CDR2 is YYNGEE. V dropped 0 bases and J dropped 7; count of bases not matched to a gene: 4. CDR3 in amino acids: CASSVGQGAGQPQHF. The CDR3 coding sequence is TGTGCCAGCAGCGTAGGACAGGGGGCGGGGCAGCCCCAGCATTTT.

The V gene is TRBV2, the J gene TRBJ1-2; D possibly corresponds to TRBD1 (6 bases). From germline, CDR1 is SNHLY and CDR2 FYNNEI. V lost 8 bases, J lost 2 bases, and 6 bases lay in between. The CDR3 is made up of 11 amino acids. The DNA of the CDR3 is TGTGCCAGCGGACAGAACTATGGCTACACCTTC. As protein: CASGQNYGYTF.

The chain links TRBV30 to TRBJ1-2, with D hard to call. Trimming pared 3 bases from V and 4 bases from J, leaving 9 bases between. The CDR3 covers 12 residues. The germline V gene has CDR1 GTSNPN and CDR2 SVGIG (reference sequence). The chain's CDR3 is CAWSLTSYGYTF. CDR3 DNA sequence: TGTGCCTGGAGCCTCACTAGCTATGGCTACACCTTC.

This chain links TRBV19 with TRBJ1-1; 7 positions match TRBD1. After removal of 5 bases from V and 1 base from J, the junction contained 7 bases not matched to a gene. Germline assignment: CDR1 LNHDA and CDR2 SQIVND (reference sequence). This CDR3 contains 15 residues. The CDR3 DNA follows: TGTGCCAGTAGTCCAAGGGGACAGACGAACACTGAAGCTTTCTTT. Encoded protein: CASSPRGQTNTEAFF. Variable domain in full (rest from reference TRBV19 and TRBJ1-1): DGGITQSPKYLFRKEGQNVTLSCEQNLNHDAMYWYRQDPGQGLRLIYYSQIVNDFQKGDIAEGYSVSREKKESFPLTVTSAQKNPTAFYLCASSPRGQTNTEAFFGQGTRLTVV.

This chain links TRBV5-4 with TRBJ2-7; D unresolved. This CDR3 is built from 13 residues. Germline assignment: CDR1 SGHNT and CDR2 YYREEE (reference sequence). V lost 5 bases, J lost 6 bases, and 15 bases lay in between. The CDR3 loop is CASSVGPASEQYF. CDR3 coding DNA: TGTGCCAGCAGTGTTGGGCCCGCCTCCGAGCAGTACTTC.

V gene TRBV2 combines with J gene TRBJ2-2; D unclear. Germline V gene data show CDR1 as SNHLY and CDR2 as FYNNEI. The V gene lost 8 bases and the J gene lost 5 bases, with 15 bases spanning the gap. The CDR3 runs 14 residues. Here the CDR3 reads CASFANLRTGELFF. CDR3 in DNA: TGTGCCAGCTTCGCAAACTTACGGACCGGGGAGCTGTTTTTT.

The CDR3, as DNA: TGTGCCAGCAGCCAAGTGGCAGGGGGCAGGGAGCAGTACTTC. Translating gives CASSQVAGGREQYF. The rearrangement uses TRBV3-1 (or the pseudogene TRBV3-2) and TRBJ2-7, with 8 nucleotides matching TRBD1. V lost 1 base and J lost 7; bases outside the gene matches: 6. This CDR3 has 14 amino acids. Per germline, CDR1 LGHDT and CDR2 YNNKEL (reference sequence).

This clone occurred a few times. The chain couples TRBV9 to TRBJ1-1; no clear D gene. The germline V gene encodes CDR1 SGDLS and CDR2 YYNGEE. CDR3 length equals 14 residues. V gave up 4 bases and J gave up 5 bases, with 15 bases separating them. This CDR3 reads CASSPTAGLTEAFF. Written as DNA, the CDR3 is TGTGCCAGCAGCCCCACCGCGGGTCTGACTGAAGCTTTCTTT.

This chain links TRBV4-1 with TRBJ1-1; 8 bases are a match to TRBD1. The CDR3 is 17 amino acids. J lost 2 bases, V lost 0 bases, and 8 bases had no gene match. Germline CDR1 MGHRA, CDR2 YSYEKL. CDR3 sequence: CASSQDRYTGGNTEAFF. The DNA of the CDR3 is TGCGCCAGCAGCCAAGATCGGTATACAGGGGGTAACACTGAAGCTTTCTTT.

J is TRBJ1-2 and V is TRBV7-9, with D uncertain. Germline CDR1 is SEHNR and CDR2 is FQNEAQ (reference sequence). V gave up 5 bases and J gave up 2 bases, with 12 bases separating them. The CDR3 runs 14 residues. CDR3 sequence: CASSLREWNYGYTF. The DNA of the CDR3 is TGTGCCAGCAGCCTCCGCGAGTGGAACTATGGCTACACCTTC.

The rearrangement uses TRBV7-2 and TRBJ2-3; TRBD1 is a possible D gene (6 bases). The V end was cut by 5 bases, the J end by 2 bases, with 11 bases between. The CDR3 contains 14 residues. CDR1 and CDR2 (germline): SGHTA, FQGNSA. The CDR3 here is CASSRTGYTDTQYF. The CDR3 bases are TGTGCCAGCAGCCGTACAGGGTACACAGATACGCAGTATTTT.

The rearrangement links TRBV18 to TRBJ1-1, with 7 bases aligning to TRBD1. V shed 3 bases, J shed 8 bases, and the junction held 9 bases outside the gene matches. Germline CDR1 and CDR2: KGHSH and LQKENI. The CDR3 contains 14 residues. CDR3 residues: CASSPRTGPQEAFF. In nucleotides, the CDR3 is TGTGCCAGCTCACCCAGGACAGGTCCGCAAGAAGCTTTCTTT.

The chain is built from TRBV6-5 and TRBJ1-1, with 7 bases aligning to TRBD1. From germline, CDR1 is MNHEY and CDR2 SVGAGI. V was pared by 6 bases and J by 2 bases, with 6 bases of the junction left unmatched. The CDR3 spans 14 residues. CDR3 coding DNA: TGTGCCAGCAGGGACCGGGACAGAAACACTGAAGCTTTCTTT. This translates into CASRDRDRNTEAFF.

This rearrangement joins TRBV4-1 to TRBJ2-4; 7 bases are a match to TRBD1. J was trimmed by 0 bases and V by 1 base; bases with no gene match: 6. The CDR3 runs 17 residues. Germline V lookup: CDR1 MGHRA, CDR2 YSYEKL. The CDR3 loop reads CASSQAPDRLAKNIQYF. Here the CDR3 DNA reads TGCGCCAGCAGCCAAGCCCCGGACAGGTTAGCCAAAAACATTCAGTACTTC.